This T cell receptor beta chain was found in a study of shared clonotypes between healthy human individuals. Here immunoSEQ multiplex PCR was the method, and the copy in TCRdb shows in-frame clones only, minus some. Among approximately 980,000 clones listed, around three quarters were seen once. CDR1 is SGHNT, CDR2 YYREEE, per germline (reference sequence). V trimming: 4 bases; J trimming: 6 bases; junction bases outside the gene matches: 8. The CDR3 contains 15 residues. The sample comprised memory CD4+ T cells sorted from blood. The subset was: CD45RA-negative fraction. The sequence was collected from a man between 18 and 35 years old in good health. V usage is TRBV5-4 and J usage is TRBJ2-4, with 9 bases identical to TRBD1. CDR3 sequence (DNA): TGTGCCAGCAGCCAACATAAACAGGGGGCAAACATTCAGTACTTC. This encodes CASSQHKQGANIQYF.